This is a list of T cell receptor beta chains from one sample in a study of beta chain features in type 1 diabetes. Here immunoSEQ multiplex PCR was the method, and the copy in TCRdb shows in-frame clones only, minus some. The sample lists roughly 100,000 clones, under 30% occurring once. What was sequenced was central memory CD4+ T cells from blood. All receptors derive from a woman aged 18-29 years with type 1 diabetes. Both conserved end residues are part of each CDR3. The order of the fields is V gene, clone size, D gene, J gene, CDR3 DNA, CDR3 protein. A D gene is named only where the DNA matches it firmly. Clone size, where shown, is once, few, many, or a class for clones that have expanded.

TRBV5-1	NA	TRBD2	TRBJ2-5	TGCGCCAGCAGCTCTAGCGGGAGAGGGCAAGAGACCCAGTACTTC	CASSSSGRGQETQYF
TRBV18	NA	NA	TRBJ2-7	TGTGCCAGCTCCACGACTATGGGACTTGAGTACGAGCAGTACTTC	CASSTTMGLEYEQYF
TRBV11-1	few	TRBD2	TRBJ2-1	TGTGCCAGCAGCCCGGGGGGATCTAATAACAATGAGCAGTTCTTC	CASSPGGSNNNEQFF
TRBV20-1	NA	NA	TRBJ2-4	TGCAGTGCTAGTCTCCGGGACATTCAGTACTTC	CSASLRDIQYF
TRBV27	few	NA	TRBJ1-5	TGTGCCAGCAGGGACAGTATTTATCAGCCCCAGCATTTT	CASRDSIYQPQHF
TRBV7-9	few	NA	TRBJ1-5	TGTGCCAGCAGCCTCTCGGAGGGGCAGCCCCAGCATTTT	CASSLSEGQPQHF
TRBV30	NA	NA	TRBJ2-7	TGTGCCTGGAGTTGGGGACTGGATAACTACGAGCAGTACTTC	CAWSWGLDNYEQYF
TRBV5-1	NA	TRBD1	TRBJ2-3	TGCGCCAGGGTCAAACAGGGGGAGACCTGCACAGATACGCAGTATTTT	CARVKQGETCTDTQYF
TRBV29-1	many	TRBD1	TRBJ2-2	TGCAGCGTTGCCCAACAGGGGGTCGCCGGGGAGCTGTTTTTT	CSVAQQGVAGELFF
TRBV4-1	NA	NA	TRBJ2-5	TGCGCCAGCAGCCAAGATGGGCAGGGCCAAGAGACCCAGTACTTC	CASSQDGQGQETQYF
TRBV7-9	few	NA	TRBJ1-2	TGTGCCAGCAGCACGGACGGGGGGGGGAGCGGCTACACCTTC	CASSTDGGGSGYTF